The 21 T cell receptor beta chains in this list originate from one sample, sequenced in a study of T cells in Graves' hyperthyroidism and ophthalmopathy. RNA transcripts provided the source from which TCR beta CDR3 regions were amplified. First-round RT-PCR with HTBI primers amplified the TCR CDR3 region. TCRdb recomputed calls from the multiplex PCR reads with MiXCR, one row per CDR3 protein. The sample lists hundreds of thousands of distinct CDR3 sequences, roughly 14% occurring once. The material sequenced was blood. These receptors originate from a woman aged 40-49 years with Graves' ophthalmopathy.

This clonotype was seen a handful of times. This chain joins TRBV20-1 and TRBJ2-7; possible D gene TRBD2, 5 bases. Deletions cut 6 bases from V and 3 bases from J, with 30 bases between. Per the germline V gene, CDR1 is DFQATT and CDR2 is SNEGSKA (reference sequence). The CDR3 extends over 18 amino acids. The CDR3 sequence: CSATSIQRNLLLGYEQYF. The CDR3 DNA reads TGCAGTGCCACCTCCATCCAGCGGAATCTTTTGCTAGGCTACGAGCAGTACTTC.

In its sample, this clonotype was seen many times. This rearrangement joins TRBV12-3 or TRBV12-4 to TRBJ1-1; D uncertain. The CDR3 runs 13 residues. Trimming cost V 6 bases and J 1 base, with 9 bases left between them. CDR3 loop: CASSPLRNTEAFF. In DNA form, the CDR3 reads TGTGCCAGCAGCCCCCTTAGGAACACTGAAGCTTTCTTT.

This clonotype has ten or more counts. One junction end disagrees with the germline gene, perhaps due to a read error. The rearrangement links TRBV24-1 to TRBJ1-6; D gene ambiguous. The CDR3 is 13 residues long. Germline CDR1 reads KGHDR; CDR2 reads SFDVKD. In nucleotides, the CDR3 is TGTGCCACCAGTGATTTGCTCGGAGAACCCCCTAACTTT. It yields the protein CATSDLLGEPPNF.

This clonotype has a handful of counts. The chain links TRBV6-5 to TRBJ2-5; D unclear. Trimming left V 0 bases short and J 5 bases short, with 10 bases between. The CDR3 contains 14 residues. Germline V gene data show CDR1 as MNHEY and CDR2 as SVGAGI. In nucleotides, the CDR3 is TGTGCCAGCAGTTACTCGTCAGTGGCGGAGACCCAGTACTTC. It yields the protein CASSYSSVAETQYF.

This clonotype occurred a few times. The chain employs TRBV3-1 and TRBJ2-2, with D possibly TRBD2 on 5 matching bases. CDR1 is LGHDT, CDR2 YNNKEL, per germline (reference sequence). The CDR3 runs to 15 residues. Trimming pared 4 bases from V and 6 bases from J, leaving 15 bases between. The CDR3 DNA reads as TGTGCCAGCAGCCCCCGGGTGACTATGTCCGGGGAGCTGTTTTTT. Amino acids: CASSPRVTMSGELFF. Variable domain in full (rest from reference TRBV3-1 and TRBJ2-2): DTAVSQTPKYLVTQMGNDKSIKCEQNLGHDTMYWYKQDSKKFLKIMFSYNNKELIINETVPNRFSPKSPDKAHLNLHINSLELGDSAVYFCASSPRVTMSGELFFGEGSRLTVL.

There are many counts of this clonotype. V is TRBV6-1 and J is TRBJ2-7; 10 bases are shared with TRBD2. The junction had 10 bases not matched to a gene; V was cut back by 6 bases and J by 5 bases. Germline assignment: CDR1 MNHNS and CDR2 SASEGT. CDR3 length: 15 residues. The CDR3 DNA is TGTGCCAGCAGCCCTCGTCTAGCGGGAGACAACGAGCAGTACTTC. Translated, it gives CASSPRLAGDNEQYF.

A remark on this clonotype: A much larger clone sits a single nucleotide away, making a read error possible. This sequence joins TRBV11-2 and TRBJ2-5; TRBD2 matches at 9 bases. The J segment lost 0 bases and the V segment lost 8 bases, leaving 1 base of the junction unmatched. The CDR3 consists of 13 residues. Germline-derived CDR1 and CDR2 are SGHAT and FQNNGV. The CDR3 loop reads CASRTSDQETQYF. CDR3 coding DNA: TGTGCCAGCCGGACTAGCGACCAAGAGACCCAGTACTTC.

Only a few counts were recorded for this clonotype. The V gene is TRBV11-2, the J gene TRBJ2-7; D not resolved. Deletions cut 5 bases from V and 3 bases from J, with 14 bases between. This CDR3 is built from 14 residues. In germline, CDR1 is SGHAT, CDR2 FQNNGV. The CDR3 DNA is TGTGCCAGCAGCCTCGACCTGTTTCTCTACGAGCAGTACTTC. Amino acid sequence: CASSLDLFLYEQYF.

In this sample, this clonotype turned up many times. This chain uses TRBV7-2 with TRBJ1-1; D gene ambiguous. The germline gives CDR1 SGHTA, CDR2 FQGNSA. The V and J ends lost 4 bases and 7 bases respectively, with 10 bases between them. The CDR3 loop spans 12 amino acids. The CDR3 here is CASSYEGFEAFF. The DNA for the CDR3 is TGTGCCAGCAGCTACGAGGGATTTGAAGCTTTCTTT. The entire variable domain, with the rest obtained from reference TRBV7-2 and TRBJ1-1, is as follows: GAGVSQSPSNKVTEKGKDVELRCDPISGHTALYWYRQSLGQGLEFLIYFQGNSAPDKSGLPSDRFSAERTGGSVSTLTIQRTQQEDSAVYLCASSYEGFEAFFGQGTRLTVV.

This clonotype was counted a few times. This clone may be a read error of a much larger clone one base away. The chain carries TRBV29-1 and TRBJ1-2, with unresolved D. The CDR3 totals 9 residues. Looked up from germline, CDR1 is SQVTM and CDR2 is ANQGSEA. The V end lost 4 bases, the J end lost 4 bases, and 1 base lay between the germline ends. The CDR3 DNA reads TGCAGCGTTGTCTATGGCTACACCTTC. It specifies CSVVYGYTF.

The table lists this clonotype with many counts. The chain has TRBV28 and TRBJ2-7; 8 bases are a match to TRBD2. V was clipped by 5 bases and J by 4 bases; unmatched bases: 10. Germline V gene data show CDR1 as MDHEN and CDR2 as SYDVKM. This CDR3 is 15 amino acids long. CDR3 bases: TGTGCCAGCAGTGAGAAAGCGGGAGACTGGTACGAGCAGTACTTC. It yields the protein CASSEKAGDWYEQYF.

This clonotype was counted at least ten times. The CDR3 DNA is TGTGCCAGCAGCTTCCTGACAGGGGGCTTTGAAGCTTTCTTT. Its protein is CASSFLTGGFEAFF. The J gene is TRBJ1-1, the V gene TRBV12-3 or TRBV12-4; 10 nucleotides align to TRBD1. V shed 6 bases and J 7 bases; nucleotides not matched to a gene: 8. The CDR3 runs 14 residues.

This clonotype showed up many times. CDR3 sequence reads: CASSQADSSSYEQYF. The CDR3 nucleotides are TGTGCCAGCAGCCAAGCCGACAGTAGCTCCTACGAGCAGTACTTC. The rearrangement joins TRBV4-2 to TRBJ2-7; D may be TRBD1 (5 bases). Germline-derived CDR1 and CDR2 are LGHNA and YNFKEQ. The V gene lost 1 base and the J gene lost 0 bases, with 10 bases spanning the gap. The CDR3 contains 15 residues.

This clonotype has more than one count but fewer than ten. V and J are TRBV12-3 or TRBV12-4 and TRBJ1-3; 9 bases are a match to TRBD1. The junction had 6 bases not matched to a gene; V was cut back by 5 bases and J by 4 bases. There are 15 residues in the CDR3. In DNA form, the CDR3 reads TGTGCCAGCAGTACGTCTGGGACAGGGGGAAACACCATATATTTT. Encoded protein: CASSTSGTGGNTIYF.

This clonotype was counted at least ten times. This chain uses TRBV27 with TRBJ2-7, with 7 bases lining up with TRBD1. Germline loops: CDR1 MNHEY, CDR2 SMNVEV (reference sequence). The V segment lost 5 bases and the J segment 2 bases; nucleotides outside the gene matches: 12. The CDR3 is 16 amino acids. The CDR3 loop reads CASSPQTGMKTYEQYF. In DNA form, the CDR3 reads TGTGCCAGCAGTCCCCAGACAGGGATGAAGACCTACGAGCAGTACTTC.

There are many counts of this clonotype. The genes are TRBV19 and TRBJ2-5; either TRBD1 or TRBD2 may supply D (5 bases each). CDR1 LNHDA and CDR2 SQIVND come from the germline V gene (reference sequence). V lost 5 bases to trimming and J lost 4 bases, with 17 bases between them. The CDR3 length is 15 residues. The CDR3 DNA reads as TGTGCCAGTAGTGTACCGGGACGCACCCCAGAGACCCAGTACTTC. The encoded protein is CASSVPGRTPETQYF.

This clonotype was recorded a few times. The CDR3 is CATSRSAGGTQYF. CDR3 nucleotides: TGTGCCACCAGCCGGAGCGCGGGAGGGACCCAGTACTTC. The V and J genes are TRBV24-1 and TRBJ2-5; 8 positions match TRBD2. Germline V gene sequence: CDR1 KGHDR, CDR2 SFDVKD. There are 13 residues in the CDR3. V lost 7 bases, J lost 7 bases, and 7 bases stayed unmatched.

This clonotype was picked up many times. The chain has TRBV20-1 and TRBJ2-5; TRBD1 agrees at 9 bases. The CDR3 extends over 13 amino acids. J was trimmed by 6 bases and V by 6 bases; bases with no gene match: 8. Germline V gives CDR1 DFQATT, CDR2 SNEGSKA (reference sequence). CDR3: CSAERQGVKTQYF. The CDR3 DNA is TGCAGTGCAGAAAGACAGGGGGTGAAGACCCAGTACTTC.

The V gene is TRBV12-3 or TRBV12-4, the J gene TRBJ2-3, with D possibly TRBD2 on 5 matching bases. Trimming cost V 6 bases and J 2 bases, with 6 bases left between them. The CDR3 is made up of 12 amino acids. Here the CDR3 DNA reads TGTGCCAGCAGGACTAACACAGATACGCAGTATTTT. This encodes CASRTNTDTQYF.

At least ten counts were recorded for this clonotype. V is TRBV7-2 and J is TRBJ2-7; D unclear. The CDR3 is made up of 11 amino acids. V was trimmed by 5 bases and J by 4 bases, leaving 6 bases between them. Germline V gives CDR1 SGHTA, CDR2 FQGNSA. CDR3 loop: CASSHKYEQYF. CDR3 nucleotides: TGTGCCAGCAGCCACAAGTACGAGCAGTACTTC. The full variable domain, with the rest looked up from reference TRBV7-2 and TRBJ2-7, is GAGVSQSPSNKVTEKGKDVELRCDPISGHTALYWYRQSLGQGLEFLIYFQGNSAPDKSGLPSDRFSAERTGGSVSTLTIQRTQQEDSAVYLCASSHKYEQYFGPGTRLTVT.

This clonotype has at least ten counts. This chain joins TRBV6-5 and TRBJ2-7; a weak D match, TRBD2 (5 bases). The CDR3 is 15 residues long. The V and J ends lost 8 bases and 1 base respectively, with 18 bases between them. Germline CDR1 and CDR2: MNHEY and SVGAGI. This chain's CDR3 is CASEGGPRISYEQYF. The CDR3 bases are TGTGCCAGCGAGGGCGGGCCCCGAATATCCTACGAGCAGTACTTC.